This T cell receptor (beta chain) was sequenced in a study of somatic mutations in cytotoxic T cells in rheumatoid arthritis. Overall study findings and caveats: The identity of the antigens targeted by the expanded CD8+ clones remained unknown.

In its sample, this clone was seen once. Its target is not known. The CDR3 runs to 13 residues. Germline values: CDR1 SGHNT, CDR2 YENEEA. Trimming cost V 4 bases and J 1 base, with 7 bases left between them. Generated by immunoSEQ multiplex PCR, the TCRdb table keeps only in-frame clones and is missing some. Among more than 20,000 clones listed, around 76% were seen once. The receptor was derived from a man aged 45 to 65 in good health. What was sequenced was CD8+ T cells sorted from blood. This chain joins TRBV11-3 and TRBJ2-5, with D perhaps matching TRBD1 (6 bases). The CDR3 spells CASSWTVQETQYF. Here the CDR3 DNA reads TGTGCCAGCAGCTGGACAGTCCAAGAGACCCAGTACTTC.